This T cell receptor (beta chain) emerged from a study of blood T cell repertoires in COVID-19. Study context: The cDNA or gDNA used as material had been derived from T cells, B-cell-depleted T cells, or PBMCs.

Enrollment of patients from Seattle took place during active infection, with longitudinal follow-up. With 3 bases clipped from V and 0 bases from J, the junction kept 8 bases outside the gene matches. Germline V gene sequence: CDR1 DFQATT, CDR2 SNEGSKA (reference sequence). CDR3 length: 16 residues. Authors' processing steps: Nucleated cell number was recorded as an estimate derived from reference gene primer amplification. The protocol was immunoSEQ multiplex PCR, while the TCRdb copy is restricted to in-frame clones and leaves out a portion. V, J and clone size reflect that table, while D and trimming were determined from the DNA. Of roughly 150,000 clones detected, approximately 90% appear once; the ten largest clones hold approximately 4.6%.

The TCR comes from a man younger than 35 with COVID-19, enrolled during active disease. The rearrangement uses TRBV20-1 and TRBJ2-1, with 7 bases that match TRBD2. What was sequenced was peripheral blood. Written as DNA, the CDR3 is TGCAGTGCTAGTCGAATCGGCGGGGGCTCCTACAATGAGCAGTTCTTC. It specifies CSASRIGGGSYNEQFF.